The 31 T cell receptor beta chains below come from one sample, sequenced in a study of T cell repertoires in cytomegalovirus infection. These receptors have no identified antigens. TCRdb reanalysed the reads using MiXCR and keeps one entry per CDR3 protein. Of some 480,000 distinct CDR3 sequences listed, roughly a third were seen once; the top ten hold roughly 17%. The sequencing here drew on cultured PBMCs, taken from culture after CMV antigen stimulation. The origin of the receptors is a human donor in good health (CMV status not recorded). Some clones in this sample may be carry-over from other donors' samples.

The V gene is TRBV7-9, the J gene TRBJ2-1; 7 bases agree with TRBD1. Germline CDR1 and CDR2: SEHNR and FQNEAQ (reference sequence). This CDR3 has 14 residues. V was pared by 11 bases and J by 8 bases, with 15 bases of the junction left unmatched. The CDR3: CAEHPPGGPHEQFF. The CDR3 DNA follows: TGTGCCGAGCATCCCCCAGGGGGACCCCATGAGCAGTTCTTC.

The V gene is TRBV7-9, the J gene TRBJ1-5; 7 nucleotides line up with TRBD1. The CDR3 length is 16 residues. The ends lost 2 bases at V and 3 bases at J; junction bases unmatched: 7. Per the germline V gene, CDR1 is SEHNR and CDR2 is FQNEAQ (reference sequence). Here the CDR3 DNA reads TGTGCCAGCAGCTTATCGGGGACAGAAGTCAATCAGCCCCAGCATTTT. It specifies CASSLSGTEVNQPQHF.

This clonotype was observed at least ten times. This chain joins TRBV7-6 and TRBJ1-1; D is possibly TRBD1 (5 bases). Germline V gene sequence: CDR1 SGHVS, CDR2 FNYEAQ. CDR3 size: 14 residues. V lost 1 base and J 7 bases, leaving 13 bases between the germline ends. CDR3 in amino acids: CASSLGPGRGEAFF. The DNA of the CDR3 is TGTGCCAGCAGCTTAGGTCCGGGGCGAGGTGAAGCTTTCTTT.

V usage is TRBV6-6 and J usage is TRBJ2-1; tentative D call: TRBD2 (6 bases). Trimming left V 10 bases short and J 9 bases short, with 25 bases between. The CDR3 has 15 residues. The V gene's germline CDR1 is MNHNY and CDR2 SVGAGI (reference sequence). CDR3 region: CATQGGLSGKGEQFF. Written as DNA, the CDR3 is TGTGCCACCCAGGGAGGACTCTCGGGTAAGGGTGAGCAGTTCTTC.

The chain combines TRBV6-2 or TRBV6-3 with TRBJ2-1; TRBD1 is a possible D gene (5 bases). Germline lookup yields CDR1 MNHEY and CDR2 SVGEGT. The CDR3 totals 14 residues. Trimming cost V 5 bases and J 7 bases, with 15 bases left between them. The DNA of the CDR3 is TGTGCCAGCAGTAGGGGTTCTAGAGAGAATGAGCAGTTCTTC. It yields the protein CASSRGSRENEQFF.

This clonotype has only a few counts. The J gene is TRBJ2-7, the V gene TRBV7-2; possibly TRBD2 for D (5 bases). V lost 4 bases and J 2 bases, leaving 15 bases between the germline ends. Germline values: CDR1 SGHTA, CDR2 FQGNSA. This CDR3 spans 15 amino acids. The CDR3 sequence is CASSSYPGSPYEQYF. CDR3 coding DNA: TGTGCCAGCAGCTCTTATCCGGGATCGCCCTACGAGCAGTACTTC.

This clonotype has at least ten counts. The chain employs TRBV7-2 and TRBJ2-5; 9 bases line up with TRBD2. J gave up 2 bases and V 5 bases, and 6 bases lay outside the gene matches. The CDR3 covers 15 residues. Germline loops: CDR1 SGHTA, CDR2 FQGNSA. Here the CDR3 DNA reads TGTGCCAGCAGCCGTGATAGCGGGAGTCAAGAGACCCAGTACTTC. Its protein is CASSRDSGSQETQYF.

This clonotype was found a few times. The gene calls are TRBV2 and TRBJ2-1; TRBD2 matches at 12 bases. This CDR3 spans 16 amino acids. V lost 2 bases to trimming and J lost 7 bases; unmatched junction nucleotides: 6. The germline CDR1 and CDR2 sequences are SNHLY and FYNNEI. CDR3 sequence: CASSEYGLAGGNEQFF. In DNA form, the CDR3 reads TGTGCCAGCAGTGAATACGGCCTAGCGGGGGGGAATGAGCAGTTCTTC.

This clonotype was recorded many times. The chain employs TRBV7-2 and TRBJ1-1; TRBD1 matches 7 bases. Per germline, CDR1 SGHTA and CDR2 FQGNSA. CDR3 length equals 14 residues. The trim removed 1 base at V and 5 bases at J, leaving 4 bases unmatched. The CDR3 coding sequence is TGTGCCAGCAGCTTAGACCACAGGGGAACTGAAGCTTTCTTT. Translated, it gives CASSLDHRGTEAFF. The entire variable domain, with the rest obtained from reference TRBV7-2 and TRBJ1-1, is as follows: GAGVSQSPSNKVTEKGKDVELRCDPISGHTALYWYRQSLGQGLEFLIYFQGNSAPDKSGLPSDRFSAERTGGSVSTLTIQRTQQEDSAVYLCASSLDHRGTEAFFGQGTRLTVV.

This clonotype was recorded a few times. V usage is TRBV4-3 and J usage is TRBJ1-5, with D unresolved. Trimming stripped 1 base from V and 2 bases from J, with 6 bases between. The germline CDR1 and CDR2 sequences are LGHNA and YSLEER. The CDR3 sequence is 14 residues long. CDR3 protein: CASSQVERNQPQHF. The CDR3 region has the DNA TGCGCCAGCAGCCAAGTTGAGCGCAATCAGCCCCAGCATTTT.

In this sample, this clonotype turned up many times. The chain recombines TRBV7-2 with TRBJ2-3, with D tentatively TRBD2 (6 bases). The ends were cut back, 1 base at V and 1 base at J, with 6 bases in the middle. This CDR3 comprises 14 residues. CDR1 is SGHTA and CDR2 is FQGNSA in the germline V gene. The CDR3 sequence: CASSLGEGTDTQYF. The CDR3 DNA sequence: TGTGCCAGCAGCTTAGGGGAGGGCACAGATACGCAGTATTTT.

This clonotype was picked up one time. The rearrangement joins TRBV7-2 to TRBJ2-3; 8 nucleotides match TRBD2. This CDR3 comprises 17 residues. CDR1 is SGHTA and CDR2 is FQGNSA in the germline V gene. With 5 bases clipped from V and 1 base from J, the junction kept 11 bases outside the gene matches. CDR3 in DNA: TGTGCCAGCAGCCCACGGGTGGGAGCGGGGGGCACAGATACGCAGTATTTT. Residues: CASSPRVGAGGTDTQYF.

This clonotype was detected only a few times. The CDR3 reads CASSEKLGTYTDTQYF. CDR3 nucleotides: TGCGCCAGCAGCGAAAAACTTGGTACCTACACAGATACGCAGTATTTT. The gene calls are TRBV4-3 and TRBJ2-3; no reliable D call. The CDR3 consists of 16 residues. From germline, CDR1 is LGHNA and CDR2 YSLEER. The ends were cut back, 5 bases at V and 2 bases at J, with 17 bases in the middle.

This clonotype was counted between two and nine times. The chain carries TRBV6-2 or TRBV6-3 and TRBJ2-7; 9 bases map to TRBD1. J gave up 3 bases and V 8 bases, and 8 bases lay outside the gene matches. Germline CDR1 is MNHEY and CDR2 is SVGEGT. This CDR3 is 14 amino acids long. The CDR3 DNA reads TGTGCCAGCTTAAGGACAGGGGTCCTCTACGAGCAGTACTTC. Its translation: CASLRTGVLYEQYF.

The rearrangement links TRBV19 to TRBJ2-3; tentatively, D is TRBD2 (5 bases). Trimming removed 3 bases at V and 4 bases at J, with 8 bases between. Looked up from germline, CDR1 is LNHDA and CDR2 is SQIVND (reference sequence). The CDR3 consists of 13 residues. CDR3 coding DNA: TGTGCCAGTAGTATGGGAGCAGCAGATACGCAGTATTTT. As protein: CASSMGAADTQYF.

This sequence joins TRBV20-1 and TRBJ1-6, with D maybe TRBD1 (6 bases). The CDR3 runs 13 residues. Deletions cut 6 bases from V and 7 bases from J, with 13 bases between. From germline, CDR1 is DFQATT and CDR2 SNEGSKA (reference sequence). The DNA of the CDR3 is TGCAGTGCCTTCGGGAGGGGGAATTCACCCCTCCACTTT. It yields the protein CSAFGRGNSPLHF.

The V call is TRBV7-2, the J call TRBJ2-5; 11 nucleotides line up with TRBD1. V lost 2 bases and J lost 5; bases outside the gene matches: 4. The CDR3 length is 15 residues. Germline CDR1 is SGHTA and CDR2 is FQGNSA. CDR3 amino acids: CASSLWTGGRETQYF. The DNA of the CDR3 is TGTGCCAGCAGCTTATGGACAGGGGGCAGGGAGACCCAGTACTTC. Full variable domain (missing parts from reference TRBV7-2 and TRBJ2-5): GAGVSQSPSNKVTEKGKDVELRCDPISGHTALYWYRQSLGQGLEFLIYFQGNSAPDKSGLPSDRFSAERTGGSVSTLTIQRTQQEDSAVYLCASSLWTGGRETQYFGPGTRLLVL.

This clonotype was detected only a few times. This chain uses TRBV19 with TRBJ1-2, with D uncertain. The CDR3 totals 13 residues. Deletions cut 10 bases from V and 4 bases from J, with 16 bases between. The germline CDR1 and CDR2 sequences are LNHDA and SQIVND (reference sequence). The CDR3 DNA is TGTGCCACCTCCTGGCCGACCCGCTATGGCTACACCTTC. Protein sequence: CATSWPTRYGYTF. Complete variable domain (other parts from reference TRBV19 and TRBJ1-2): DGGITQSPKYLFRKEGQNVTLSCEQNLNHDAMYWYRQDPGQGLRLIYYSQIVNDFQKGDIAEGYSVSREKKESFPLTVTSAQKNPTAFYLCATSWPTRYGYTFGSGTRLTVV.

This clonotype was observed a handful of times. The chain carries TRBV6-6 and TRBJ2-1; TRBD2 matches 14 bases. From germline, CDR1 is MNHNY and CDR2 SVGAGI (reference sequence). Trimming at V came to 6 bases and at J to 5 bases, leaving 6 bases not matched to a gene. This CDR3 is built from 16 residues. CDR3 in DNA: TGTGCCAGCAGCTGGGCGGGACTAGCGGGAGACAATGAGCAGTTCTTC. Its protein is CASSWAGLAGDNEQFF.

J is TRBJ1-6 and V is TRBV4-3, with D tentatively TRBD1 (6 bases). Trimming shortened V by 3 bases and J by 7 bases, and 19 bases separated the two germline ends. This CDR3 region has 17 residues. Germline V gene data show CDR1 as LGHNA and CDR2 as YSLEER. The CDR3 reads CASSHDTNRDRNSPLHF. The DNA of the CDR3 is TGCGCCAGCAGCCACGATACTAACAGGGACCGAAATTCACCCCTCCACTTT.

The sample holds a few counts of this clonotype. The V gene is TRBV19, the J gene TRBJ2-4; 8 bases match TRBD2. The CDR3 is 15 amino acids. Germline V gene sequence: CDR1 LNHDA, CDR2 SQIVND (reference sequence). The ends lost 6 bases at V and 5 bases at J; junction bases unmatched: 9. The CDR3 sequence is CASSGTSEWQNIQYF. The CDR3 bases are TGTGCCAGTAGCGGGACTAGTGAATGGCAAAACATTCAGTACTTC.

The rearrangement links TRBV19 to TRBJ2-1, with D maybe TRBD2 (7 bases). The V gene's germline CDR1 is LNHDA and CDR2 SQIVND (reference sequence). V lost 3 bases to trimming and J lost 0 bases, with 18 bases between them. This CDR3 has 18 amino acids. DNA for the CDR3: TGTGCCAGTAGTATTGGAGGGGGGGGACTGTCCTCCTACAATGAGCAGTTCTTC. Its translation is CASSIGGGGLSSYNEQFF.

This clonotype was recorded at least ten times. J is TRBJ1-4 and V is TRBV11-2; unclear D gene. The CDR3 is made up of 16 amino acids. The germline V gene encodes CDR1 SGHAT and CDR2 FQNNGV. With 0 bases removed from V and 0 bases from J, the gap between germline ends came to 8 bases. The CDR3 sequence is CASSLDRAATNEKLFF. The CDR3 nucleotides read TGTGCCAGCAGCTTAGATCGGGCAGCAACTAATGAAAAACTGTTTTTT.

This clonotype occurred a few times. This sequence joins TRBV6-1 and TRBJ2-3; TRBD2 agrees at 7 bases. Germline V lookup: CDR1 MNHNS, CDR2 SASEGT. Trimming removed 5 bases from V and 0 bases from J; junction bases left unmatched: 5. This CDR3 is 15 amino acids long. This CDR3 reads CASSIISGSTDTQYF. The CDR3 nucleotides read TGTGCCAGCAGTATCATTAGCGGGAGCACAGATACGCAGTATTTT.

The V call is TRBV27, the J call TRBJ2-1; maybe TRBD2 (5 bases). This CDR3 contains 19 residues. In germline, CDR1 is MNHEY, CDR2 SMNVEV (reference sequence). Trimming stripped 6 bases from V and 7 bases from J, with 31 bases between. This CDR3 reads CASSVPPLLLEGPGNEQFF. The CDR3 DNA is TGTGCCAGCAGCGTACCCCCCCTTCTTCTAGAGGGCCCGGGGAATGAGCAGTTCTTC.

A few counts support this clonotype. The gene calls are TRBV9 and TRBJ2-2; tentative D call: TRBD2 (5 bases). Germline lookup yields CDR1 SGDLS and CDR2 YYNGEE. This CDR3 has 15 amino acids. V was shortened by 3 bases and J by 5 bases, with 14 bases between the two germline ends. The CDR3 nucleotides read TGTGCCAGCAGCGCCCGAGGGCTAGGGACCGGGGAGCTGTTTTTT. Amino acids: CASSARGLGTGELFF. The complete variable domain, with remaining parts taken from reference TRBV9 and TRBJ2-2, reads DSGVTQTPKHLITATGQRVTLRCSPRSGDLSVYWYQQSLDQGLQFLIQYYNGEERAKGNILERFSAQQFPDLHSELNLSSLELGDSALYFCASSARGLGTGELFFGEGSRLTVL.

Many counts were recorded for this clonotype. This rearrangement joins TRBV7-8 to TRBJ1-1; 8 positions match TRBD1. The V gene's germline CDR1 is SGHVS and CDR2 FQNEAQ. The CDR3 runs to 13 residues. Unmatched junction bases numbered 1, after V lost 6 bases and J lost 1 base. The CDR3 nucleotides read TGTGCCAGCAGGGGACAGGCGAACACTGAAGCTTTCTTT. This sequence encodes CASRGQANTEAFF.

This clonotype has at least ten counts. The chain is built from TRBV6-1 and TRBJ1-1; TRBD1 matches 8 bases. Per germline, CDR1 MNHNS and CDR2 SASEGT. The V gene end was trimmed by 6 bases and the J gene end by 6 bases; junction bases not matched to a gene: 6. The CDR3 runs 13 residues. The CDR3 DNA reads TGTGCCAGCAGGGACAGGGTGACCTCTGAAGCTTTCTTT. Amino acid sequence: CASRDRVTSEAFF.

The chain recombines TRBV7-3 with TRBJ2-5; D is possibly TRBD1 (5 bases). Germline CDR1 is SGHTA and CDR2 is FQGTGA. The CDR3 runs to 13 residues. Trimming shortened V by 1 base and J by 5 bases, and 8 bases separated the two germline ends. The CDR3 loop is CASSLRQWETQYF. The CDR3 region has the DNA TGTGCCAGCAGCTTAAGACAGTGGGAGACCCAGTACTTC.

The chain uses TRBV7-9 and TRBJ2-1; D remains ambiguous. CDR3 length: 13 residues. The germline gives CDR1 SEHNR, CDR2 FQNEAQ (reference sequence). V gave up 3 bases and J gave up 6 bases, with 9 bases separating them. For the CDR3, the DNA is TGTGCCAGCAGCTTCGCCAAAGGCAATGAGCAGTTCTTC. Protein: CASSFAKGNEQFF.

The V gene is TRBV7-9, the J gene TRBJ2-2, with D hard to call. V was cut by 5 bases and J by 3 bases, with 10 bases left in between. Germline V gives CDR1 SEHNR, CDR2 FQNEAQ (reference sequence). This CDR3 has 14 residues. The CDR3, as DNA: TGTGCCAGCAGCCAGCTTGCTGACACCGGGGAGCTGTTTTTT. The encoded protein is CASSQLADTGELFF.